The rows below give T cell receptor beta chains drawn from one sample of a study of CD8+ T cells in alopecia areata. Sequencing used immunoSEQ multiplex PCR; TCRdb keeps in-frame clones, though not all of them. The repertoire includes 130,000 to 150,000 clones, roughly 82% of them detected once, and just under 25% sits in the top ten. The sample was CD8+ T cells sorted from blood, taken at week 4, from a patient treated with tofacitinib. The origin of the receptors is a human donor with alopecia areata. The CDR3 runs from the conserved cysteine through the conserved F or W. D genes are given only for firm matches. Clone size, where shown, is once, few, many, or a class for clones that have expanded.

j_gene: TRBJ2-5; d_gene: NA; abundance: NA; v_gene: TRBV4-1; CDR3nt: TGCGCCAGCAGCCAAGGGCCTAGCGAAGACCAAGAGACCCAGTACTTC; CDR3aa: CASSQGPSEDQETQYF
j_gene: TRBJ2-5; d_gene: NA; abundance: NA; v_gene: TRBV4-1; CDR3nt: TGCGCCAGCAGCCATCCTTACCAAGAGACCCAGTACTTC; CDR3aa: CASSHPYQETQYF
j_gene: TRBJ2-4; d_gene: TRBD2; abundance: NA; v_gene: TRBV6-6; CDR3nt: TGTGCCAGCAGTCCTTCGGGAGGGGGTGATTACATTCAGTACTTC; CDR3aa: CASSPSGGGDYIQYF
j_gene: TRBJ2-5; d_gene: NA; abundance: NA; v_gene: TRBV7-2; CDR3nt: TGTGCCAGCAGCTTACGCGGGGTAGAGACCCAGTACTTC; CDR3aa: CASSLRGVETQYF
j_gene: TRBJ2-2; d_gene: NA; abundance: NA; v_gene: TRBV29-1; CDR3nt: TGCAGCGTTCGGAGGCAGGGGCTAACCGGGGAGCTGTTTTTT; CDR3aa: CSVRRQGLTGELFF
j_gene: TRBJ1-3; d_gene: NA; abundance: NA; v_gene: TRBV9; CDR3nt: TGTGCCAGCAGCGTAGGTGGAGGGACTGGAAACACCATATATTTT; CDR3aa: CASSVGGGTGNTIYF
j_gene: TRBJ2-5; d_gene: TRBD2; abundance: NA; v_gene: TRBV6-5; CDR3nt: TGTGCCAGCAGCCAGGGAGGGGAAGAGACCCAGTACTTC; CDR3aa: CASSQGGEETQYF
j_gene: TRBJ2-1; d_gene: NA; abundance: NA; v_gene: TRBV27; CDR3nt: TGTGCCAGCAGCCTGGGCCACAATGAGCAGTTCTTC; CDR3aa: CASSLGHNEQFF
j_gene: TRBJ2-7; d_gene: NA; abundance: NA; v_gene: TRBV5-1; CDR3nt: TGCGCCAGCAGCCCCACCGGGGACACCCCAGCCTACGAGCAGTACTTC; CDR3aa: CASSPTGDTPAYEQYF
j_gene: TRBJ2-7; d_gene: NA; abundance: few; v_gene: TRBV13; CDR3nt: TGTGCCAGCAGCTCCCTTGAGACAGGGAGGTCCTACGAGCAGTACTTC; CDR3aa: CASSSLETGRSYEQYF
j_gene: TRBJ2-3; d_gene: NA; abundance: NA; v_gene: TRBV7-8; CDR3nt: TGTGCCAGCAGCCGCGGGGGCGGGACAGGAGGAGATACGCAGTATTTT; CDR3aa: CASSRGGGTGGDTQYF
j_gene: TRBJ2-4; d_gene: NA; abundance: NA; v_gene: TRBV7-9; CDR3nt: TGTGCCAGCAGCCCAGACCCGTTAGCCAAAAACATTCAGTACTTC; CDR3aa: CASSPDPLAKNIQYF
j_gene: TRBJ2-7; d_gene: TRBD1; abundance: NA; v_gene: TRBV29-1; CDR3nt: TGCAGCGTCGTGACAGGGGGAGGCTACGAGCAGTACTTC; CDR3aa: CSVVTGGGYEQYF
j_gene: TRBJ2-7; d_gene: TRBD1; abundance: NA; v_gene: TRBV7-9; CDR3nt: TGTGCCAGCAAACCGGGACAGGGGGCCTACGAGCAGTACTTC; CDR3aa: CASKPGQGAYEQYF
j_gene: TRBJ1-5; d_gene: TRBD1; abundance: NA; v_gene: TRBV4-1; CDR3nt: TGCGCCAGCAGCCAGACAGGGAAAGGTCAGCCCCAGCATTTT; CDR3aa: CASSQTGKGQPQHF
j_gene: TRBJ1-1; d_gene: TRBD1; abundance: NA; v_gene: TRBV9; CDR3nt: TGTGCCAGCAGCTTCGGGACAGCGGCTGAAGCTTTCTTT; CDR3aa: CASSFGTAAEAFF
j_gene: TRBJ2-7; d_gene: TRBD1; abundance: once; v_gene: TRBV5-6; CDR3nt: TGTGCCAGCAGCTTGACCACAGGGGGCGTTGTCTACGAGCAGTACTTC; CDR3aa: CASSLTTGGVVYEQYF
j_gene: TRBJ2-7; d_gene: NA; abundance: NA; v_gene: TRBV27; CDR3nt: TGTGCCAGCAGTCCGGGGACCTCCTACGAGCAGTACTTC; CDR3aa: CASSPGTSYEQYF
j_gene: TRBJ2-7; d_gene: NA; abundance: NA; v_gene: TRBV19; CDR3nt: TGTGCCAGTAGCGCGACACAGGGCTCCTACGAGCAGTACTTC; CDR3aa: CASSATQGSYEQYF
j_gene: TRBJ2-5; d_gene: NA; abundance: NA; v_gene: TRBV5-6; CDR3nt: TGTGCCAGCAGCCCTTGGTACCAAGAGACCCAGTACTTC; CDR3aa: CASSPWYQETQYF
j_gene: TRBJ2-4; d_gene: TRBD2; abundance: NA; v_gene: TRBV19; CDR3nt: TGTGCCAGTAGTCGTCTAGCGGGGGAACTTCAACTTCTCGACATTCAGTACTTC; CDR3aa: CASSRLAGELQLLDIQYF
j_gene: TRBJ2-1; d_gene: NA; abundance: NA; v_gene: TRBV9; CDR3nt: TGTGCCAGCAGCGTATCGGTCACGTACAATGAGCAGTTCTTC; CDR3aa: CASSVSVTYNEQFF
j_gene: TRBJ1-2; d_gene: NA; abundance: NA; v_gene: TRBV6-5; CDR3nt: TGTGCCAGCGGGCCTCCTGACACCGACTATGGCTACACCTTC; CDR3aa: CASGPPDTDYGYTF
j_gene: TRBJ2-7; d_gene: NA; abundance: NA; v_gene: TRBV6-6; CDR3nt: TGTGCCAGCAGTGGGACACCGAGCTCCTACGAGCAGTACTTC; CDR3aa: CASSGTPSSYEQYF
j_gene: TRBJ1-6; d_gene: NA; abundance: NA; v_gene: TRBV5-4; CDR3nt: TGTGCCAGCAGAGGGGACTATAATTCACCCCTCCACTTT; CDR3aa: CASRGDYNSPLHF
j_gene: TRBJ2-5; d_gene: TRBD2; abundance: NA; v_gene: TRBV5-1; CDR3nt: TGCGCCAGCAGCTGGAGAAGCGAGCGGGGGAGAGAGCAGTACTTC; CDR3aa: CASSWRSERGREQYF
j_gene: TRBJ2-7; d_gene: TRBD2; abundance: NA; v_gene: TRBV7-9; CDR3nt: TGTGCCAGCGCCGGACTAGCGGCGAGCTCCTACGAGCAGTACTTC; CDR3aa: CASAGLAASSYEQYF
j_gene: TRBJ2-1; d_gene: NA; abundance: NA; v_gene: TRBV7-9; CDR3nt: TGTGCCAGCAGCTTAAGTGAGCAGTTCTTC; CDR3aa: CASSLSEQFF
j_gene: TRBJ2-1; d_gene: NA; abundance: once; v_gene: TRBV19; CDR3nt: TGTGCCAGTAGTATGAGGGGAGTGGATGAGCAGTTCTTC; CDR3aa: CASSMRGVDEQFF
j_gene: TRBJ2-1; d_gene: TRBD1; abundance: NA; v_gene: TRBV7-9; CDR3nt: TGTCTAGGGGGCGCTATCCGTAACAGCTCCTACAATGAGCAGTTCTTC; CDR3aa: CLGGAIRNSSYNEQFF
j_gene: TRBJ2-7; d_gene: TRBD1; abundance: NA; v_gene: TRBV7-9; CDR3nt: TGTGCCAGCAGCTTGGGAGATGGGACAGCCTCCTACGAGCAGTACTTC; CDR3aa: CASSLGDGTASYEQYF
j_gene: TRBJ2-5; d_gene: NA; abundance: NA; v_gene: TRBV27; CDR3nt: TGTGCCAGCAGTTTTAGTGAGGAGGGTAGAGTTTTACGAGAGACCCAGTACTTC; CDR3aa: CASSFSEEGRVLRETQYF
j_gene: TRBJ2-5; d_gene: NA; abundance: few; v_gene: TRBV19; CDR3nt: TGTGCCAGTAGCTCTGTCAACAGGCTAAGGGAGACCCAGTACTTC; CDR3aa: CASSSVNRLRETQYF
j_gene: TRBJ2-5; d_gene: TRBD2; abundance: NA; v_gene: TRBV29-1; CDR3nt: TGCAGCGTGATTGGTGCTAGCGGGGGGGAAGAGACCCAGTACTTC; CDR3aa: CSVIGASGGEETQYF
j_gene: TRBJ2-1; d_gene: NA; abundance: NA; v_gene: TRBV29-1; CDR3nt: TGCAGCGTTGAAGTTACCAACCAACCCTACAATGAGCAGTTCTTC; CDR3aa: CSVEVTNQPYNEQFF
j_gene: TRBJ1-4; d_gene: NA; abundance: NA; v_gene: TRBV7-2; CDR3nt: TGTGCCAGCAGTCTCCGGGGCGAAAAACTGTTTTTT; CDR3aa: CASSLRGEKLFF
j_gene: TRBJ2-7; d_gene: TRBD2; abundance: NA; v_gene: TRBV9; CDR3nt: TGTGCCAGCAGCCTGGACAGCGGGGGGTACGAGCAGTACTTC; CDR3aa: CASSLDSGGYEQYF
j_gene: TRBJ1-5; d_gene: NA; abundance: NA; v_gene: TRBV29-1; CDR3nt: TGCAGCGCCGAAGGTACGGTTAGCAATCAGCCCCAGCATTTT; CDR3aa: CSAEGTVSNQPQHF
j_gene: TRBJ2-7; d_gene: NA; abundance: NA; v_gene: TRBV30; CDR3nt: TGTGCCTGGAGTGTAGTGGGGGAGCAGTACTTC; CDR3aa: CAWSVVGEQYF
j_gene: TRBJ2-5; d_gene: NA; abundance: NA; v_gene: TRBV7-9; CDR3nt: TGTGCCAGCAGAACAGGAAAAGAGACCCAGTACTTC; CDR3aa: CASRTGKETQYF
j_gene: TRBJ2-1; d_gene: TRBD2; abundance: once; v_gene: TRBV27; CDR3nt: TGTGCCAGCAGTTTATCACCCATTTGGGAGGGCCACAATGAGCAGTTCTTC; CDR3aa: CASSLSPIWEGHNEQFF